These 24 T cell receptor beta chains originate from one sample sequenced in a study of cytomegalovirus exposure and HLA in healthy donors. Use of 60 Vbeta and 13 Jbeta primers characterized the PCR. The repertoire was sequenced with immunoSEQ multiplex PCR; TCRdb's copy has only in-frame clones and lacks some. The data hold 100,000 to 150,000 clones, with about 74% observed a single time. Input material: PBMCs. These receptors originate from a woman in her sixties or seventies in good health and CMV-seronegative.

The CDR3 DNA reads as TGTGCCAGCATTGGGAGGCTAGCCGGCGGCTACACCTTC. Protein: CASIGRLAGGYTF. V and J are TRBV6-6 and TRBJ1-2, with no clear D. CDR3 size: 13 residues. Trimming left V 7 bases short and J 8 bases short, with 17 bases between. Germline V lookup: CDR1 MNHNY, CDR2 SVGAGI (reference sequence).

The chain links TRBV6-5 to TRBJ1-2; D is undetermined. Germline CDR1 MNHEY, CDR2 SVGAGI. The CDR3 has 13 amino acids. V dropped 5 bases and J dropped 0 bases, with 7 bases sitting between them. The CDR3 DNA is TGTGCCAGCAGTGCGACTGCTAACTATGGCTACACCTTC. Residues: CASSATANYGYTF.

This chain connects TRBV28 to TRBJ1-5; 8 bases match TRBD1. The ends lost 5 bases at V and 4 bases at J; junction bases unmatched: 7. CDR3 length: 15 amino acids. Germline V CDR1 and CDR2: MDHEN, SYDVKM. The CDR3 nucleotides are TGTGCCAGCAGTCGTCCAGGGGGCGCGAATCAGCCCCAGCATTTT. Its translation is CASSRPGGANQPQHF. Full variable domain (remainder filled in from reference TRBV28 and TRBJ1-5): DVKVTQSSRYLVKRTGEKVFLECVQDMDHENMFWYRQDPGLGLRLIYFSYDVKMKEKGDIPEGYSVSREKKERFSLILESASTNQTSMYLCASSRPGGANQPQHFGDGTRLSIL.

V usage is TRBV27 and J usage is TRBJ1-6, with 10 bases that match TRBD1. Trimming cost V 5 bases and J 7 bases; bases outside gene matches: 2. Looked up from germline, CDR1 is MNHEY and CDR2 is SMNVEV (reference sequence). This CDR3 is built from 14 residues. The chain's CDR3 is CASSRDRGNSPLHF. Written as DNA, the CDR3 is TGTGCCAGCAGTAGGGACAGGGGCAATTCACCCCTCCACTTT.

The CDR3 sequence: CASSRQADTEAFF. Here the CDR3 DNA reads TGTGCCAGCAGTCGACAGGCCGACACTGAAGCTTTCTTT. The chain uses TRBV14 and TRBJ1-1; a possible D gene is TRBD1 (6 bases). Trimming took off 6 bases at V and 3 bases at J, with 11 bases between the two ends. The germline V gene encodes CDR1 SGHDN and CDR2 FVKESK. The length of the CDR3 is 13 residues.

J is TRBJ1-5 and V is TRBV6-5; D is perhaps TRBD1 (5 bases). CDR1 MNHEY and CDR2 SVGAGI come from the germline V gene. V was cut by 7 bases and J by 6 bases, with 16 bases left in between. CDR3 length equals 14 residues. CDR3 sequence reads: CASTGRDGSQPQHF. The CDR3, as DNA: TGTGCCAGCACCGGGAGGGACGGGAGTCAGCCCCAGCATTTT.

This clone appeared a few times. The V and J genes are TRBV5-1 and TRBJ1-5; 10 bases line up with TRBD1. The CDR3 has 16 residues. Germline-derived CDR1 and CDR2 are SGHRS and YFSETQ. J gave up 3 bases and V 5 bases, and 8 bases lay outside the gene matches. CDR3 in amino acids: CASSLVGTGANQPQHF. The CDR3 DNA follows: TGCGCCAGCAGTCTGGTTGGGACAGGGGCCAATCAGCCCCAGCATTTT.

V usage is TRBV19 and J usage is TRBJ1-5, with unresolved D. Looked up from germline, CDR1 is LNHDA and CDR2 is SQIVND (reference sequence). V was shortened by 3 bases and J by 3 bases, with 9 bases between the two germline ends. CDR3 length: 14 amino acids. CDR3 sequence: CASSILRYNQPQHF. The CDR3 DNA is TGTGCCAGTAGTATTTTACGGTACAATCAGCCCCAGCATTTT.

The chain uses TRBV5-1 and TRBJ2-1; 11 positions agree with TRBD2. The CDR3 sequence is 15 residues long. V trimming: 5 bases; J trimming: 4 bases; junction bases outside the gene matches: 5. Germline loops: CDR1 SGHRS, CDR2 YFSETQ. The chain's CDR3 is CASRGGTSGYNEQFF. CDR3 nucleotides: TGCGCCAGCAGGGGGGGGACTAGCGGTTACAATGAGCAGTTCTTC.

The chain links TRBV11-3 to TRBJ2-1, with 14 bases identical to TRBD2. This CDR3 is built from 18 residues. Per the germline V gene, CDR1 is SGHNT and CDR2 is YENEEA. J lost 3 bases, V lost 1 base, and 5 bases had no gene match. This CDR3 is CASSLGLAGGPFYNEQFF. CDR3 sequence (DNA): TGTGCCAGCAGCTTAGGACTAGCGGGGGGGCCCTTCTACAATGAGCAGTTCTTC.

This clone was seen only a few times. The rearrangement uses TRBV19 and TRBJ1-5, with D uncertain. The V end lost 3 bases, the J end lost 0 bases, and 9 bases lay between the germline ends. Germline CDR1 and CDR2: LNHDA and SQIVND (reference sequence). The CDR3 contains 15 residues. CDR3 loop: CASSIFWSSNQPQHF. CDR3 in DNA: TGTGCCAGTAGTATTTTTTGGAGTAGCAATCAGCCCCAGCATTTT. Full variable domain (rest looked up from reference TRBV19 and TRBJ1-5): DGGITQSPKYLFRKEGQNVTLSCEQNLNHDAMYWYRQDPGQGLRLIYYSQIVNDFQKGDIAEGYSVSREKKESFPLTVTSAQKNPTAFYLCASSIFWSSNQPQHFGDGTRLSIL.

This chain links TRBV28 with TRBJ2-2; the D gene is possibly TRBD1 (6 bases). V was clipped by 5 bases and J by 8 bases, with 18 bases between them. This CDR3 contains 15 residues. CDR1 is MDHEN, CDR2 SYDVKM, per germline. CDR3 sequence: CASSGGQRQEGELFF. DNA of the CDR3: TGTGCCAGCAGTGGCGGACAGCGCCAGGAAGGGGAGCTGTTTTTT.

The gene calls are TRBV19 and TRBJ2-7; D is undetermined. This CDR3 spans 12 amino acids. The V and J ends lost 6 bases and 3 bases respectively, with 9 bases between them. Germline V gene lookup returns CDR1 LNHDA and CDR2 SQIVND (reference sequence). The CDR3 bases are TGTGCCAGTAGCCACAAGAACTACGAGCAGTACTTC. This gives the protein CASSHKNYEQYF. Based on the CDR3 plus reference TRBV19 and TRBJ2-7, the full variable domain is DGGITQSPKYLFRKEGQNVTLSCEQNLNHDAMYWYRQDPGQGLRLIYYSQIVNDFQKGDIAEGYSVSREKKESFPLTVTSAQKNPTAFYLCASSHKNYEQYFGPGTRLTVT.

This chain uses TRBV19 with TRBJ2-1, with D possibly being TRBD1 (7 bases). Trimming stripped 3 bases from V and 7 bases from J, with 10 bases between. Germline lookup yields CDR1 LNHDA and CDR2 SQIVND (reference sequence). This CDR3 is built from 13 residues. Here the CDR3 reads CASSISGGNEQFF. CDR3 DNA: TGTGCCAGTAGTATCTCAGGGGGGAATGAGCAGTTCTTC.

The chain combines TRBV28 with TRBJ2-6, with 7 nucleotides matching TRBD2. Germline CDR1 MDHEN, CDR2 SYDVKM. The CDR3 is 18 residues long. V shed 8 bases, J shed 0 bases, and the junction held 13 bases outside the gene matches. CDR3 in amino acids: CASRPWGGKISGANVLTF. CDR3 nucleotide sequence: TGTGCCAGCCGCCCTTGGGGAGGGAAAATCTCTGGGGCCAACGTCCTGACTTTC.

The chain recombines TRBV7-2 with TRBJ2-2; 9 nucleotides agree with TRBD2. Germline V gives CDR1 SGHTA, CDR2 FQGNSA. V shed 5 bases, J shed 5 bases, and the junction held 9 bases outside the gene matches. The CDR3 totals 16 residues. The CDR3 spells CASSPRGTSGTGELFF. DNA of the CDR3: TGTGCCAGCAGCCCACGCGGCACTAGCGGGACCGGGGAGCTGTTTTTT.

The CDR3 nucleotides are TGTGCCAGCAGCGAACAGGTGTCCTACGAGCAGTACTTC. It is translated as CASSEQVSYEQYF. This chain links TRBV2 with TRBJ2-7; a possible D gene is TRBD1 (5 bases). V gave up 6 bases and J gave up 1 base, with 10 bases separating them. CDR3 size: 13 residues. Per germline, CDR1 SNHLY and CDR2 FYNNEI.

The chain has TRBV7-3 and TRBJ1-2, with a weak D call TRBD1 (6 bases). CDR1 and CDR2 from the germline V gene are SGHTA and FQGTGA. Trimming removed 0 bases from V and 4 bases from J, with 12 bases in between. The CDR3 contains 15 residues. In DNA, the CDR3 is TGTGCCAGCAGCTTAACCCCGGACAGCTTCTATGGCTACACCTTC. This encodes CASSLTPDSFYGYTF.

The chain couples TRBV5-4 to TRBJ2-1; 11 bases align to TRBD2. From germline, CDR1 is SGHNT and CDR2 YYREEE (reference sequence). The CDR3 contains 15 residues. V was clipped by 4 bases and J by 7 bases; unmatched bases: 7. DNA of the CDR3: TGTGCCAGCAGCGTCAGACTAGCGGGGATTAATGAGCAGTTCTTC. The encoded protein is CASSVRLAGINEQFF.

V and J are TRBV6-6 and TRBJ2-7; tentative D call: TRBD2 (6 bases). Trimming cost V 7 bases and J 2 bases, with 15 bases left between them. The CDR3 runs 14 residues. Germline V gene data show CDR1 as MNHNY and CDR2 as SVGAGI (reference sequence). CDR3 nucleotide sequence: TGTGCCAGCAACCCCGGGGGAAACCCCTACGAGCAGTACTTC. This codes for CASNPGGNPYEQYF.

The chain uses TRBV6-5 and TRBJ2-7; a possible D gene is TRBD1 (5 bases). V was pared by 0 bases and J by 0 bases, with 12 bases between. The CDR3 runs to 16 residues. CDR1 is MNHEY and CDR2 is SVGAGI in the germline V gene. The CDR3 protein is CASSYSFGQGSYEQYF. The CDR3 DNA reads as TGTGCCAGCAGTTACTCGTTCGGGCAGGGCTCCTACGAGCAGTACTTC.

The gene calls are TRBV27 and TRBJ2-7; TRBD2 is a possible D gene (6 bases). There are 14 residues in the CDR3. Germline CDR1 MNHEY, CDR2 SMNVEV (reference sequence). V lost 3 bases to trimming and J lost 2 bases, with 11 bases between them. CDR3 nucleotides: TGTGCCAGCAGTTTTAAGGGGAGGACCTACGAGCAGTACTTC. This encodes CASSFKGRTYEQYF.

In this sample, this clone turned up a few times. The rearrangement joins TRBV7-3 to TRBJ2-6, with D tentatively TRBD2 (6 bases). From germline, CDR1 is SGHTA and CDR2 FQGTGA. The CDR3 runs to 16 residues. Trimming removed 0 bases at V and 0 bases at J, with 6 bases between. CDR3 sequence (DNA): TGTGCCAGCAGCTTAACGGGGGGCTCTGGGGCCAACGTCCTGACTTTC. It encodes CASSLTGGSGANVLTF.

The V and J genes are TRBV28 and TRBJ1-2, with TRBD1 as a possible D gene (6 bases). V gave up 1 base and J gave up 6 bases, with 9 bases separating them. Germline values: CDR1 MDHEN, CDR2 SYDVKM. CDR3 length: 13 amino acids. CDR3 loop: CASSLSGVDGYTF. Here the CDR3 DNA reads TGTGCCAGCAGTTTATCAGGGGTGGATGGCTACACCTTC.